This TCR beta chain was sequenced in a study of spatial heterogeneity in lung cancer. For the study at large: The average count in raw reads for each unique TCR and UMI combination exceeded eight appearances. Broader study findings: Among blood samples, ubiquitous expanded tumor TCRs appeared more at resection than at follow-up.

Using its own MiXCR run on the 5' RACE reads, TCRdb lists one record per CDR3 protein. The sample lists 35,000 or so distinct CDR3 sequences; 5.2% were seen once. Time point in this sample: sample taken at primary tumor resection. No cell sorting; template was whole RNA from tumor, lung tissue or PBMC. 55 to 80 TRACERx patients with early, untreated non-small cell lung cancer donated samples. As for this clonotype: As yet, its antigen is unknown.

Trimming cost V 1 base and J 6 bases, with 12 bases left between them. The germline V gene has CDR1 SGHTA and CDR2 FQGNSA. The CDR3 covers 14 residues. The material sequenced was PBMCs, taken at surgery. This receptor was obtained from a female donor with early-stage non-small cell lung cancer. The rearrangement links TRBV7-2 to TRBJ1-2, with no clear D. CDR3: CASSLGFLRDGYTF. CDR3 DNA: TGTGCCAGCAGCTTAGGGTTCCTGAGGGATGGCTACACCTTC.